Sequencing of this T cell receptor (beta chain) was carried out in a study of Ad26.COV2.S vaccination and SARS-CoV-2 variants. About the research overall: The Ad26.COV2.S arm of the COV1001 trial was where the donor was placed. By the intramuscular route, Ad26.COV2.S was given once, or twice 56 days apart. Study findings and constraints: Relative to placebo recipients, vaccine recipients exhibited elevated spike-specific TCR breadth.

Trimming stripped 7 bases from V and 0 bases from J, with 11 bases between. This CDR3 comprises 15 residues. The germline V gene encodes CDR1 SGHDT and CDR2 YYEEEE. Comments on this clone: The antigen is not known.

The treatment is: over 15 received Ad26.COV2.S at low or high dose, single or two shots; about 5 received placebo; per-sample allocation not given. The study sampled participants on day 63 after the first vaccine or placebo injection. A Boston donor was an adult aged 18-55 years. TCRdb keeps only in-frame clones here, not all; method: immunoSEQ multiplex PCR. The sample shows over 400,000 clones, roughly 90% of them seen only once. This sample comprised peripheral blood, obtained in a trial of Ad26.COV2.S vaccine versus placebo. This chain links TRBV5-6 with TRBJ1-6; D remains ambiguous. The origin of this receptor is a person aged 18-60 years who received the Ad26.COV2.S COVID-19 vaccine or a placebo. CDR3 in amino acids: CASRLLDSYNSPLHF. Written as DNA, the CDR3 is TGTGCCAGCCGTTTGCTGGACTCCTATAATTCACCCCTCCACTTT.